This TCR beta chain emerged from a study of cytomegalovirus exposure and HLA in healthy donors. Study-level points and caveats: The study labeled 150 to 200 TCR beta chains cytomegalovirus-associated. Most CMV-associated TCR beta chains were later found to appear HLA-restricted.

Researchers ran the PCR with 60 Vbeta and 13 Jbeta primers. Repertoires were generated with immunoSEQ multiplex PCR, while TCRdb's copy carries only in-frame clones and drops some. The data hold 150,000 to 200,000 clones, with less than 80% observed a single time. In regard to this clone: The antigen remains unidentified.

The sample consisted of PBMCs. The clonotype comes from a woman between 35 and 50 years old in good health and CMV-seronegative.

CDR3 bases: TGTGCCAGTCGGAAAGGGACTAGCGGGATAGAGACCCAGTACTTC. It is translated as CASRKGTSGIETQYF. This chain joins TRBV19 and TRBJ2-5; 13 nucleotides line up with TRBD2. There are 15 residues in the CDR3. J gave up 4 bases and V 8 bases, and 7 bases lay outside the gene matches. CDR1 is LNHDA and CDR2 is SQIVND in the germline V gene (reference sequence).